These T cell receptor beta chains were read from a single sample in a study of Ad26.COV2.S vaccination and SARS-CoV-2 variants. The method was immunoSEQ multiplex PCR; TCRdb's version includes in-frame clones alone and lacks a portion of them. The sample includes roughly 380,000 clones, about 90% seen only once; the top ten take 3% to 4%. Sample: peripheral blood, taken after recovery from COVID-19. These receptors were obtained from a human donor who had recovered from COVID-19. The CDR3 runs from the conserved cysteine through the conserved F or W. Each record gives: clone size, J gene, V gene, D gene, CDR3 protein, CDR3 DNA. The D gene is left open where the match is weak. A clone size is listed for some rows: how often the clone was seen (once, few, many), or a class if it is expanded.

. | TRBJ2-7 | TRBV7-3 | . | CASSPGPSYEQYF | TGTGCCAGCAGCCCAGGTCCTTCCTACGAGCAGTACTTC
. | TRBJ1-6 | TRBV19 | . | CASSIGLRTAYNSPLHF | TGTGCCAGTAGTATAGGGCTCAGGACAGCATATAATTCACCCCTCCACTTT
. | TRBJ2-3 | TRBV7-9 | TRBD2 | CASSLASGEGTDTQYF | TGTGCCAGCAGCCTCGCTAGCGGGGAGGGCACAGATACGCAGTATTTT
. | TRBJ1-1 | TRBV6-5 | TRBD1 | CASRGTGRNTEAFF | TGTGCCAGCAGGGGGACAGGACGGAACACTGAAGCTTTCTTT
. | TRBJ2-7 | TRBV10-3 | TRBD1 | CAISESTGQRMGEQYF | TGTGCCATCAGTGAGTCGACGGGACAGAGGATGGGAGAGCAGTACTTC
. | TRBJ1-2 | TRBV27 | . | CASSLRDQITGYTF | TGTGCCAGCAGTTTAAGGGACCAGATCACCGGCTACACCTTC
once | TRBJ2-3 | TRBV5-1 | TRBD1 | CASSFLGQSTDTQYF | TGCGCCAGCAGCTTTCTGGGACAGAGCACAGATACGCAGTATTTT
. | TRBJ1-1 | TRBV3-1/TRBV3-2 | . | CASSQVRGETEAFF | TGTGCCAGCAGCCAAGTTCGCGGGGAGACTGAAGCTTTCTTT
once | TRBJ1-6 | TRBV6-2/TRBV6-3 | TRBD1 | CASSYNPRTGQFPDAPLHF | TGTGCCAGCAGTTACAATCCCAGGACAGGGCAATTCCCCGACGCACCCCTCCACTTT
. | TRBJ2-3 | TRBV2 | . | CASSKKGTDTQYF | TGTGCCAGCAGTAAAAAGGGCACAGATACGCAGTATTTT
. | TRBJ1-5 | TRBV5-5 | . | CASSPRLSNQPQHF | TGTGCCAGCAGCCCGAGACTTAGCAATCAGCCCCAGCATTTT
. | TRBJ2-7 | TRBV29-1 | . | CSVSRGVGPGAYEQYF | TGCAGCGTCTCAAGGGGCGTGGGACCGGGGGCTTACGAGCAGTACTTC
. | TRBJ2-3 | TRBV3-1/TRBV3-2 | TRBD2 | CASSQGNLAGAIDTQYF | TGTGCCAGCAGCCAAGGAAACCTAGCGGGGGCAATTGATACGCAGTATTTT
. | TRBJ2-1 | TRBV19 | TRBD1 | CASSIAGQGSNEQFF | TGTGCCAGTAGTATCGCGGGACAGGGGTCCAATGAGCAGTTCTTC
. | TRBJ2-3 | TRBV11-2 | . | CASSFGRSTDTQYF | TGTGCCAGCAGCTTTGGGCGGAGCACAGATACGCAGTATTTT
. | TRBJ1-1 | TRBV6-1 | TRBD1 | CASSDRGADTEAFF | TGTGCCAGCAGTGACAGGGGGGCGGACACTGAAGCTTTCTTT
. | TRBJ2-5 | TRBV6-1 | . | CASSEVSRGETQYF | TGTGCCAGCAGTGAAGTGAGTAGGGGAGAGACCCAGTACTTC
. | TRBJ2-5 | TRBV5-6 | TRBD2 | CASSAASGGLSLETQYF | TGTGCCAGCAGCGCTGCGTCGGGGGGGCTGTCGTTGGAGACCCAGTACTTC
. | TRBJ1-1 | TRBV4-1 | TRBD1 | CASSNPGQGPTEAFF | TGCGCCAGCAGCAACCCGGGACAGGGGCCCACTGAAGCTTTCTTT
. | TRBJ2-7 | TRBV7-6 | TRBD2 | CASSLGLANEQYF | TGTGCCAGCAGCTTGGGACTAGCGAACGAGCAGTACTTC
. | TRBJ2-1 | TRBV3-1/TRBV3-2 | . | CASSQGPGRNNEQFF | TGTGCCAGCAGCCAAGGCCCCGGGAGAAACAATGAGCAGTTCTTC
. | TRBJ1-5 | TRBV2 | TRBD1 | CASSEGTGLQPQHF | TGTGCCAGCAGTGAAGGGACAGGGCTTCAGCCCCAGCATTTT